This T cell receptor beta chain was found in a study of response to subunit inactivated influenza vaccine. The study's findings and limits: Only a handful of new T cells, the authors suggested, are recruited with each seasonal influenza vaccination.

Points on this clonotype: Its antigen is not identified.

TCRdb re-analysed the RT-PCR reads in MiXCR, keeping a single row per CDR3 protein. This table has about 780,000 distinct CDR3 sequences, around 18% appearing once. The TCR comes from a man aged 50 to 59 who received an inactivated influenza vaccine. The sample here was PBMCs from blood, taken around 5 days after vaccination.

CDR3 in DNA: TGTGCCAGCAGCAACCGACAGGGGGGTATTGAAGCTTTCTTT. Translating gives CASSNRQGGIEAFF. The chain combines TRBV7-2 with TRBJ1-1; 9 positions agree with TRBD1. The CDR3 totals 14 residues. Germline CDR1 SGHTA, CDR2 FQGNSA. Trimming removed 5 bases from V and 7 bases from J; junction bases left unmatched: 8.